The 25 T cell receptor beta chains below all came from one sample that was sequenced in a study of blood T cell repertoires in COVID-19. Using immunoSEQ multiplex PCR, the repertoire was profiled, and TCRdb retains in-frame clones only, with some absent. Of over 65,000 clones in the sample, approximately 86% are singletons; the top ten hold approximately 12%. Sequences were obtained from peripheral blood. These receptors all stem from a human donor in a cohort sampled during active COVID-19.

The V and J genes are TRBV7-9 and TRBJ2-3, with D perhaps TRBD2 (7 bases). CDR3 length: 16 amino acids. Between the trimmed V and J ends, which lost 1 base and 4 bases, there was a span of 15 bases. Germline V gives CDR1 SEHNR, CDR2 FQNEAQ (reference sequence). CDR3 coding DNA: TGTGCCAGCAGCTTAGAGGGCGCGGGGGCGTCAGATACGCAGTATTTT. It is translated as CASSLEGAGASDTQYF.

This clone showed up just once. The chain is built from TRBV9 and TRBJ2-3, with 9 bases identical to TRBD2. The V and J ends lost 5 bases and 1 base, in that order; junction bases with no gene match: 5. This CDR3 is built from 15 residues. Per the germline V gene, CDR1 is SGDLS and CDR2 is YYNGEE. CDR3 sequence reads: CASSPLAGGTDTQYF. The DNA for the CDR3 is TGTGCCAGCAGTCCCTTAGCGGGGGGCACAGATACGCAGTATTTT.

CDR3 protein: CASSQDRTNSYEQYF. In DNA, the CDR3 is TGTGCCAGCAGTCAGGACAGGACCAACTCCTACGAGCAGTACTTC. V usage is TRBV2 and J usage is TRBJ2-7, with 7 bases aligning to TRBD1. CDR3 length equals 15 residues. Germline CDR1 and CDR2: SNHLY and FYNNEI. Trimming at V came to 5 bases and at J to 0 bases, leaving 7 bases not matched to a gene.

The chain is built from TRBV11-1 and TRBJ2-7, with D possibly TRBD2 on 5 matching bases. The CDR3 runs to 13 residues. Germline V gives CDR1 SGHAT, CDR2 FQDESV (reference sequence). Trimming removed 5 bases at V and 7 bases at J, with 15 bases between. The CDR3 sequence is CASSHKGSGEQYF. In nucleotides, the CDR3 is TGTGCCAGCAGCCACAAGGGCTCGGGGGAGCAGTACTTC.

This sequence joins TRBV14 and TRBJ1-2; no definite D call. This CDR3 region has 15 residues. The germline V and J ends were trimmed by 3 bases and 7 bases, with 18 bases remaining between them. Germline V gives CDR1 SGHDN, CDR2 FVKESK. The CDR3 reads CASSQGPGFPRGYTF. As DNA, the CDR3 is TGTGCCAGCAGCCAGGGTCCGGGGTTCCCTCGTGGCTACACCTTC. Drawing the rest from reference TRBV14 and TRBJ1-2, the complete variable domain is EAGVTQFPSHSVIEKGQTVTLRCDPISGHDNLYWYRRVMGKEIKFLLHFVKESKQDESGMPNNRFLAERTGGTYSTLKVQPAELEDSGVYFCASSQGPGFPRGYTFGSGTRLTVV.

The J gene is TRBJ2-7, the V gene TRBV7-2; the D gene is possibly TRBD2 (5 bases). V was clipped by 1 base and J by 6 bases, with 7 bases between them. The CDR3 has 12 residues. Germline CDR1 SGHTA, CDR2 FQGNSA. Written as DNA, the CDR3 is TGTGCCAGCAGCTTAGACGCGGGCGAGCAGTACTTC. Protein product: CASSLDAGEQYF.

This clone was observed once. The rearrangement joins TRBV11-2 to TRBJ2-3, with D possibly being TRBD2 (6 bases). This CDR3 is 14 amino acids long. Trimming took 1 base from V and 2 from J, leaving 7 bases between them. Per the germline V gene, CDR1 is SGHAT and CDR2 is FQNNGV. DNA for the CDR3: TGTGCCAGCAGCTTAGCGGGGGACACAGATACGCAGTATTTT. It is translated as CASSLAGDTDTQYF.

The CDR3 reads CASSEALGTGGGYGYTF. CDR3 nucleotide sequence: TGTGCCAGCAGTGAAGCGCTCGGGACAGGGGGCGGGTATGGCTACACCTTC. The chain is built from TRBV6-1 and TRBJ1-2; 12 bases are a match to TRBD1. The CDR3 contains 17 residues. V lost 0 bases to trimming and J lost 5 bases; unmatched junction nucleotides: 7. Germline V gene sequence: CDR1 MNHNS, CDR2 SASEGT.

This rearrangement joins TRBV6-6 to TRBJ1-2; D unclear. The CDR3 has 15 amino acids. V lost 2 bases and J 2 bases, leaving 12 bases between the germline ends. From germline, CDR1 is MNHNY and CDR2 SVGAGI (reference sequence). CDR3 bases: TGTGCCAGCAGTTACGAGGGCAGCATAAACTATGGCTACACCTTC. Translating it yields CASSYEGSINYGYTF.

The gene calls are TRBV6-6 and TRBJ1-1; 8 positions agree with TRBD1. The CDR3 spans 16 residues. The germline V gene has CDR1 MNHNY and CDR2 SVGAGI (reference sequence). The trim removed 4 bases at V and 1 base at J, leaving 8 bases unmatched. The CDR3 protein is CASSFEEDRENTEAFF. For the CDR3, the DNA is TGTGCCAGCAGTTTCGAGGAGGACAGGGAGAACACTGAAGCTTTCTTT.

The chain recombines TRBV6-2 or TRBV6-3 with TRBJ2-7, with D possibly TRBD1 on 6 matching bases. With 3 bases removed from V and 0 bases from J, the gap between germline ends came to 18 bases. CDR1 and CDR2 (germline): MNHEY, SVGEGT. This CDR3 comprises 17 residues. CDR3 sequence: CASSYRLGQPVSYEQYF. The CDR3 DNA is TGTGCCAGCAGTTATCGCCTGGGACAACCGGTCTCCTACGAGCAGTACTTC.

The chain combines TRBV6-2 or TRBV6-3 with TRBJ2-7; TRBD2 aligns across 12 bases. V gave up 4 bases and J gave up 7 bases; unmatched junction bases: 14. CDR1 is MNHEY and CDR2 is SVGEGT in the germline V gene. The length of the CDR3 is 17 residues. CDR3 DNA sequence: TGTGCCAGCAGTTCAAATCGACTAGCGGGGGCTACGAGGGAGCAGTACTTC. This encodes CASSSNRLAGATREQYF.

This clone came up once. The V gene is TRBV5-1, the J gene TRBJ2-3; D may be TRBD1 (6 bases). Trimming took 4 bases from V and 0 from J, leaving 12 bases between them. Germline values: CDR1 SGHRS, CDR2 YFSETQ. This CDR3 has 15 amino acids. CDR3 coding DNA: TGCGCCAGCAGCCAGCAAGGGGGTAGCACAGATACGCAGTATTTT. The encoded protein is CASSQQGGSTDTQYF.

This chain joins TRBV25-1 and TRBJ1-5; TRBD1 aligns across 7 bases. Trimming took 4 bases from V and 3 from J; bases not matched to a gene: 3. CDR1 and CDR2 (germline): MGHDK, SYGVNS. The CDR3 loop spans 14 amino acids. The CDR3 reads CASSGGTDNQPQHF. The CDR3 DNA reads as TGTGCCAGCAGTGGTGGGACAGACAATCAGCCCCAGCATTTT.

This clone was observed once. The rearrangement links TRBV19 to TRBJ2-3, with a weak D call TRBD1 (5 bases). Germline values: CDR1 LNHDA, CDR2 SQIVND (reference sequence). Trimming left V 0 bases short and J 0 bases short, with 16 bases between. There are 18 residues in the CDR3. In DNA form, the CDR3 reads TGTGCCAGTAGTATAGACTCCCGGTTGGGGCGAAGCACAGATACGCAGTATTTT. Its protein product is CASSIDSRLGRSTDTQYF.

The gene calls are TRBV10-3 and TRBJ2-1; the match to TRBD1 covers 9 bases. The CDR3 sequence is 14 residues long. V was clipped by 10 bases and J by 2 bases; unmatched bases: 6. The germline gives CDR1 ENHRY, CDR2 SYGVKD. CDR3 DNA sequence: TGTGCCACCGGACAGGGGATGACCTACAATGAGCAGTTCTTC. This gives the protein CATGQGMTYNEQFF.

This rearrangement joins TRBV5-1 to TRBJ2-1; 12 bases match TRBD1. The CDR3 is 17 residues long. After removal of 0 bases from V and 9 bases from J, the junction contained 10 bases not matched to a gene. Germline values: CDR1 SGHRS, CDR2 YFSETQ. The CDR3 reads CASSLGGTGQGAGEQFF. CDR3 sequence (DNA): TGCGCCAGCAGCTTGGGAGGTACGGGACAGGGGGCAGGTGAGCAGTTCTTC.

This chain joins TRBV6-5 and TRBJ1-2, with TRBD1 identical over 7 bases. CDR3 length: 15 residues. Per the germline V gene, CDR1 is MNHEY and CDR2 is SVGAGI. V gave up 0 bases and J gave up 2 bases; unmatched junction bases: 3. CDR3 DNA sequence: TGTGCCAGCAGTTACTCGCCGACAGGGAACTATGGCTACACCTTC. It codes for CASSYSPTGNYGYTF.

The chain is built from TRBV9 and TRBJ2-7, with D maybe TRBD2 (5 bases). Trimming took off 3 bases at V and 1 base at J, with 11 bases between the two ends. The CDR3 extends over 14 amino acids. The V gene's germline CDR1 is SGDLS and CDR2 YYNGEE. CDR3 in amino acids: CASSARDTSYEQYF. As DNA, the CDR3 is TGTGCCAGCAGCGCCCGGGATACGTCCTACGAGCAGTACTTC.

The chain uses TRBV2 and TRBJ1-5, with D unresolved. Germline lookup yields CDR1 SNHLY and CDR2 FYNNEI. V shed 3 bases and J shed 4 bases, with 7 bases lying between them. The CDR3 runs 13 residues. The CDR3 sequence: CASSDGENQPQHF. CDR3 coding DNA: TGTGCCAGCAGTGATGGTGAGAATCAGCCCCAGCATTTT. Combining the CDR3 with reference TRBV2 and TRBJ1-5 gives the whole variable domain EPEVTQTPSHQVTQMGQEVILRCVPISNHLYFYWYRQILGQKVEFLVSFYNNEISEKSEIFDDQFSVERPDGSNFTLKIRSTKLEDSAMYFCASSDGENQPQHFGDGTRLSIL.

V gene TRBV7-2 combines with J gene TRBJ2-3, with 11 bases aligning to TRBD2. Germline CDR1 is SGHTA and CDR2 is FQGNSA. The CDR3 runs to 15 residues. J lost 1 base, V lost 4 bases, and 1 base had no gene match. CDR3 loop: CASSSGLAGTDTQYF. For the CDR3, the DNA is TGTGCCAGCAGCTCGGGACTAGCGGGCACAGATACGCAGTATTTT. The whole variable domain, remainder taken from reference TRBV7-2 and TRBJ2-3, is GAGVSQSPSNKVTEKGKDVELRCDPISGHTALYWYRQSLGQGLEFLIYFQGNSAPDKSGLPSDRFSAERTGGSVSTLTIQRTQQEDSAVYLCASSSGLAGTDTQYFGPGTRLTVL.

This clone was detected only once. The chain links TRBV28 to TRBJ2-1, with 15 bases aligning to TRBD2. CDR1 is MDHEN and CDR2 is SYDVKM in the germline V gene. This CDR3 region has 14 residues. V lost 5 bases, J lost 7 bases, and 0 bases stayed unmatched. As DNA, the CDR3 is TGTGCCAGCAGTGGACTAGCGGGGGGGAATGAGCAGTTCTTC. It codes for CASSGLAGGNEQFF.

The chain carries TRBV27 and TRBJ1-5; D may be TRBD1 (6 bases). The germline V and J ends were trimmed by 6 bases and 5 bases, with 14 bases remaining between them. Looked up from germline, CDR1 is MNHEY and CDR2 is SMNVEV (reference sequence). The CDR3 spans 14 residues. CDR3 sequence: CASREQGVDQPQHF. The CDR3 DNA follows: TGTGCCAGCAGAGAACAGGGAGTCGATCAGCCCCAGCATTTT.

The gene calls are TRBV6-2 or TRBV6-3 and TRBJ2-3; TRBD2 might be the D (5 bases). The V end was cut by 2 bases, the J end by 0 bases, with 9 bases between. The CDR3 spans 15 residues. CDR1 is MNHEY and CDR2 is SVGEGT in the germline V gene. The CDR3 spells CASSYAGISTDTQYF. As DNA, the CDR3 is TGTGCCAGCAGTTACGCGGGCATCAGCACAGATACGCAGTATTTT.

The J gene is TRBJ2-7, the V gene TRBV10-3; 10 nucleotides agree with TRBD1. Germline CDR1 and CDR2: ENHRY and SYGVKD. Germline trimming cut 6 bases from V and 5 bases from J; bases unmatched to any gene: 7. The CDR3 loop spans 14 amino acids. The DNA of the CDR3 is TGTGCCATCAGCCCGGGACAGGGGTTCGACGAGCAGTACTTC. Encoded protein: CAISPGQGFDEQYF.